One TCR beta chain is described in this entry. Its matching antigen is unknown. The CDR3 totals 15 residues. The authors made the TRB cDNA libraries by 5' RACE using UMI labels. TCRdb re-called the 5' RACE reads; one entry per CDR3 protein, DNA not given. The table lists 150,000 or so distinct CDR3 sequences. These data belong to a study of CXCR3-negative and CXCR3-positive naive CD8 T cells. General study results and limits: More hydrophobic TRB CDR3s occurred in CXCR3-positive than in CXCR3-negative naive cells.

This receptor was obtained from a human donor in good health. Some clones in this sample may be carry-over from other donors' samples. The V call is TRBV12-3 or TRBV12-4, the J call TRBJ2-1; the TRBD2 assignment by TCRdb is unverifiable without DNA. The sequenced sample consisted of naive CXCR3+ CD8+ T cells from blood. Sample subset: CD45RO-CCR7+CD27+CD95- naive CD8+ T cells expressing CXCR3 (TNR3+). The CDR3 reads CASSFPGLAHTEQFF.